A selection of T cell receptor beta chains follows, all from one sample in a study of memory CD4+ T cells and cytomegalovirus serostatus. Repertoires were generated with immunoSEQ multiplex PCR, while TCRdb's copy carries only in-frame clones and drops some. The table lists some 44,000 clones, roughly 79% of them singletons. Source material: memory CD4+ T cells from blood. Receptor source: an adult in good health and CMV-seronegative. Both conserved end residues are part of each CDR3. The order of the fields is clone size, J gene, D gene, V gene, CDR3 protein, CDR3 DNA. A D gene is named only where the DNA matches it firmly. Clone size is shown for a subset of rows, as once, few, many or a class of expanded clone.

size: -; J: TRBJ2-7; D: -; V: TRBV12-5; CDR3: CASGPFVWRPYEQYF; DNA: TGTGCTAGTGGCCCCTTTGTATGGCGGCCCTACGAGCAGTACTTC
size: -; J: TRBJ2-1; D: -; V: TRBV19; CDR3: CASRTGSSYNEQFF; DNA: TGTGCCAGTCGGACGGGGAGCTCCTACAATGAGCAGTTCTTC
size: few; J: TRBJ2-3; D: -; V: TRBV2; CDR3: CASSVNSYTDTQYF; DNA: TGTGCCAGCAGTGTGAACAGTTACACAGATACGCAGTATTTT
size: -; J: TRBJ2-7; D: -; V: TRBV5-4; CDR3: CASSLGIGASLSYEQYF; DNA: TGTGCCAGCAGCTTGGGAATCGGAGCGAGTCTCTCCTACGAGCAGTACTTC
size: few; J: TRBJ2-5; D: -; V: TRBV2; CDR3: CASSDPGTPKGETQYF; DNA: TGTGCCAGCAGTGATCCCGGGACTCCTAAGGGAGAGACCCAGTACTTC
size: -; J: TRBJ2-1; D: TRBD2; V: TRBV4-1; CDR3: CASSQVLAGGRNEQFF; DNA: TGCGCCAGCAGCCAAGTGCTAGCGGGGGGCCGGAATGAGCAGTTCTTC
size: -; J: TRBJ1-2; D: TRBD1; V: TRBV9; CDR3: CASSVETGRGGYTF; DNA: TGTGCCAGCAGCGTAGAGACAGGGAGGGGGGGCTACACCTTC
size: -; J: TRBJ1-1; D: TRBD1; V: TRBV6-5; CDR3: CASKKGQGSRIEAFF; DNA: TGTGCCAGCAAGAAGGGACAGGGGTCTAGGATTGAAGCTTTCTTT
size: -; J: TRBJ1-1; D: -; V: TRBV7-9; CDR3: CASSFNANTEAFF; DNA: TGTGCCAGCAGCTTCAACGCGAACACTGAAGCTTTCTTT
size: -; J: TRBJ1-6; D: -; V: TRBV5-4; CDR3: CASSPGWGSPLHF; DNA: TGTGCCAGCAGCCCGGGGTGGGGTTCACCCCTCCACTTT
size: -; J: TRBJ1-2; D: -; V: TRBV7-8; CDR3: CASSSRGQRGYGYTF; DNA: TGTGCCAGCAGCTCCCGAGGACAACGGGGCTATGGCTACACCTTC
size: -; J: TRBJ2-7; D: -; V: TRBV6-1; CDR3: CASSGTPYEQYF; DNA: TGTGCCAGCAGTGGGACCCCCTACGAGCAGTACTTC
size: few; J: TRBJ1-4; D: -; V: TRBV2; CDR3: CASSEEEKLFF; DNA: TGTGCCAGCAGTGAGGAGGAAAAACTGTTTTTT
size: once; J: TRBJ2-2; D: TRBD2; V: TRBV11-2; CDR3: CASSSRGGQSGELFF; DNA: TGTGCCAGCAGCTCACGGGGGGGCCAAAGCGGGGAGCTGTTTTTT
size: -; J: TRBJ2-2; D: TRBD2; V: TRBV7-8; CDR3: CASRHARRLAGRAGELFF; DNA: TGTGCCAGCAGACATGCCCGGAGACTAGCGGGGCGGGCCGGGGAGCTGTTTTTT